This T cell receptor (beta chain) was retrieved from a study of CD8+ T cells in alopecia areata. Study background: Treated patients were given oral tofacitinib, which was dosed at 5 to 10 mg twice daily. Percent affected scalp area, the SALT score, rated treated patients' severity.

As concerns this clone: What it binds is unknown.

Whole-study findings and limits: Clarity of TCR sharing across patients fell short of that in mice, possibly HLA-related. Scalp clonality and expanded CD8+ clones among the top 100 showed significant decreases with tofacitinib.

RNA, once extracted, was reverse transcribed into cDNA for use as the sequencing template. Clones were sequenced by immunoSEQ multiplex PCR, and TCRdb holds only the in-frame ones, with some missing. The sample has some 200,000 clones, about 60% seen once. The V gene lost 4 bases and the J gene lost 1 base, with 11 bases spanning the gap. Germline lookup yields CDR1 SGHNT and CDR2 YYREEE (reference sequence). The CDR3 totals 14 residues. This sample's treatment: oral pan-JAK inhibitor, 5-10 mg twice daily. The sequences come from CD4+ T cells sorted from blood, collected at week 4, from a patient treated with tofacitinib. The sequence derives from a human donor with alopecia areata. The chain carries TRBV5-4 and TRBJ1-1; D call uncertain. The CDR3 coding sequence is TGTGCCAGCAGCCGAACGGGCCAGAACACTGAAGCTTTCTTT. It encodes CASSRTGQNTEAFF.